Described below is a single TCR beta chain sequence and its context. This sample was taken from a study of blood T cell repertoires in COVID-19. Study in general: There were acute and convalescent COVID-19 samples, and they came from the United States, Italy and Spain.

Assay: immunoSEQ multiplex PCR; the TCRdb copy retains only in-frame clones and omits some. Among approximately 160,000 clones listed, approximately 84% were seen once. All enrollees were about 18 to 100 years old and from around 25 US areas. Recovered participants had two consecutive negative NP/OP PCR tests, healthcare professional clearance, or symptom resolution. Germline V gene sequence: CDR1 LNHDA, CDR2 SQIVND (reference sequence). Unmatched junction bases numbered 13, after V lost 7 bases and J lost 6 bases. This CDR3 contains 16 residues. This TCR derives from a woman aged 50 to 60 who had recovered from COVID-19. The chain is built from TRBV19 and TRBJ2-2; 8 bases align to TRBD1. Sequencing input: PBMCs or T cells enriched from blood (not recorded which). The chain's CDR3 is CASMGRGRPGAGELFF. Here the CDR3 DNA reads TGTGCCAGTATGGGCAGGGGGCGCCCCGGGGCCGGGGAGCTGTTTTTT.